This is a list of T cell receptor beta chains from one sample in a study of regulatory dendritic cells for organ transplantation. The table came from immunoSEQ multiplex PCR; TCRdb's copy has only in-frame clones and leaves some out. Of 20,000 to 25,000 clones in the sample, around two thirds were seen once. The sample comprised memory CD4+ T cells from blood. The receptors here all came from a human donor in good health. CDR3s include the opening cysteine and the closing phenylalanine or tryptophan. The D gene is left open where the match is weak. Rows give clone size only sometimes, using once, few, many, or a class for an expanded clone.

>.|TRBD1|15|TRBJ2-5|TRBV5-1
TGCGCCAGCAGCCCAGGACAGGACTTGGGAGAGACCCAGTACTTC
CASSPGQDLGETQYF
>.|.|13|TRBJ2-3|TRBV28
TGTGCCAGCACCCCCCCGGGGACAGATACGCAGTATTTT
CASTPPGTDTQYF
>.|TRBD2|13|TRBJ2-3|TRBV9
TGTGCCAGCAATCAGCGGGACACAGATACGCAGTATTTT
CASNQRDTDTQYF
>.|.|15|TRBJ1-2|TRBV5-1
TGCGCCAGCACCCAGAACGCCGGACAGACATATGGCTACACCTTC
CASTQNAGQTYGYTF
>.|TRBD1|15|TRBJ1-2|TRBV5-6
TGTGCCAGCAGCCCCGCAGGACAGGGAAGGGATGGCTACACCTTC
CASSPAGQGRDGYTF
>few|TRBD1|14|TRBJ1-5|TRBV25-1
TGTGCCAGCAGCCTAGGGACAGGCAATCAGCCCCAGCATTTT
CASSLGTGNQPQHF
>.|.|17|TRBJ1-3|TRBV7-8
TGTGCCAGCAGCTTAAATAGGGCTACAGGGACTGGAAACACCATATATTTT
CASSLNRATGTGNTIYF
>.|.|14|TRBJ1-2|TRBV7-2
TGTGCCAGCAGCTTATCAGCGACAGCCAGCGGCTACACCTTC
CASSLSATASGYTF
>few|TRBD1|14|TRBJ1-1|TRBV6-5
TGTGCCAGCAGTTACTCGGACAGGGACACTGAAGCTTTCTTT
CASSYSDRDTEAFF
>.|.|14|TRBJ2-3|TRBV19
TGTGCCAGTAGTTTCTGGACTAACACAGATACGCAGTATTTT
CASSFWTNTDTQYF
>.|.|16|TRBJ1-3|TRBV10-3
TGTGCCATCAGTGAGTCGACGGGATTCTCTGGAAACACCATATATTTT
CAISESTGFSGNTIYF
>.|.|14|TRBJ1-1|TRBV9
TGTGCCAGCAGCGTAGGGATGGGGCACACTGAAGCTTTCTTT
CASSVGMGHTEAFF
>.|.|14|TRBJ1-5|TRBV11-2
TGTGCCAGCAGCTCCGGGACATCGGTTGAGCCCCAGCATTTT
CASSSGTSVEPQHF
>.|.|14|TRBJ1-6|TRBV11-3
TGTGCCAGCAGGCAGGGCACCTATAATTCACCCCTCCACTTT
CASRQGTYNSPLHF
>.|.|15|TRBJ1-6|TRBV5-1
TGCGCCAGCAGCTTGTCCGTGGGGACTGGCTCACCCCTCCACTTT
CASSLSVGTGSPLHF
>.|TRBD1|10|TRBJ1-1|TRBV20-1
TGCAGTGTTTGGGACAGGGAAGCTTTCTTT
CSVWDREAFF
>.|.|14|TRBJ2-7|TRBV11-3
TGTGCCAGCAGCTTAGGTCGGGGGTCCTACGAGCAGTACTTC
CASSLGRGSYEQYF
>.|TRBD1|14|TRBJ1-6|TRBV7-2
TGTGCCAGCAGCCCCGGACAGGGGTATTCACCCCTCCACTTT
CASSPGQGYSPLHF
>once|.|16|TRBJ1-5|TRBV10-3
TGTGCCATCAGTGAGGGAACAGGGACTAGCAATCAGCCCCAGCATTTT
CAISEGTGTSNQPQHF
>.|TRBD1|12|TRBJ2-7|TRBV6-5
TGTGCCAGCCGGGACAGGGGGGCCGAGCAGTACTTC
CASRDRGAEQYF
>.|.|16|TRBJ1-4|TRBV4-1
TGCGCCAGCAGCCAAGAAGGGCGGGGCGCCAATGAAAAACTGTTTTTT
CASSQEGRGANEKLFF
>.|.|15|TRBJ1-3|TRBV6-5
TGTGCCAGCAGTTACTCCGAGAGCTCTGGAAACACCATATATTTT
CASSYSESSGNTIYF
>.|TRBD2|15|TRBJ2-5|TRBV5-4
TGTGCCAGCAGCTTGAAGTTAGCGGGGGGGGAGACCCAGTACTTC
CASSLKLAGGETQYF
>.|.|14|TRBJ1-6|TRBV5-4
TGTGCCAGCAGCGGGACACTACATAATTCACCCCTCCACTTT
CASSGTLHNSPLHF
>.|TRBD1|15|TRBJ1-2|TRBV4-3
TGCGCCAGCAGCCAAGTAGGCAGGGGGGTTGATGGCTACACCTTC
CASSQVGRGVDGYTF
>.|.|15|TRBJ1-5|TRBV28
TGTGCCAGCAGTTTGACCGGGAGGAGTAATCAGCCCCAGCATTTT
CASSLTGRSNQPQHF
>.|.|12|TRBJ2-1|TRBV6-6
TGTGCCAGCAGAAATCAGGGGGGAGAGCAGTTCTTC
CASRNQGGEQFF
>.|TRBD2|15|TRBJ2-1|TRBV14
TGTGCCAGCAGCCCTCTCGGACTAGCGGGAGATGAGCAGTTCTTC
CASSPLGLAGDEQFF
>.|TRBD1|17|TRBJ2-2|TRBV18
TGTGCCAGCTCACCGGGGGACAGGTCGGTAAACACCGGGGAGCTGTTTTTT
CASSPGDRSVNTGELFF
>.|.|15|TRBJ2-2|TRBV5-5
TGTGCCAGCAGCTTGCCCAGGGTGGTCACCGGGGAGCTGTTTTTT
CASSLPRVVTGELFF
>.|TRBD2|15|TRBJ2-5|TRBV5-1
TGCGCCAGCAGCTTTAGCGGGGGGGACCAAGAGACCCAGTACTTC
CASSFSGGDQETQYF
>.|TRBD2|16|TRBJ2-1|TRBV9
TGTGCCAGCAGCGTAGAAGCGGGGGTGAAATACAATGAGCAGTTCTTC
CASSVEAGVKYNEQFF
>few|.|14|TRBJ1-6|TRBV6-5
TGTGCCAGCAGGTTGGGCCGCTCTTATTCACCCCTCCACTTT
CASRLGRSYSPLHF
>.|.|17|TRBJ1-2|TRBV18
TGTGCCAGCTCACCCCAGGATGTGGGGGGGCAACGAGATGGCTACACCTTC
CASSPQDVGGQRDGYTF
>once|.|13|TRBJ2-5|TRBV14
TGTGCCAGCAGCCGGGGACTCTGGGAGACCCAGTACTTC
CASSRGLWETQYF
>.|.|13|TRBJ1-3|TRBV5-5
TGTGCCAGCAGCTTGGACAGAGGAAACACCATATATTTT
CASSLDRGNTIYF
>.|.|13|TRBJ2-3|TRBV18
TGTGCCAGCTCACCGACTAGCACAGATACGCAGTATTTT
CASSPTSTDTQYF
>.|TRBD1|17|TRBJ1-6|TRBV16
TGTGCCAGCAGCCCGGGACAGGGGAAGGTCTCTAATTCACCCCTCCACTTT
CASSPGQGKVSNSPLHF
>.|.|14|TRBJ2-3|TRBV2
TGTGCCAGCAGTGAAGCGGGGCGACGAGATACGCAGTATTTT
CASSEAGRRDTQYF
>once|TRBD1|11|TRBJ2-7|TRBV6-1
TGTGCCAGCAGGGACAGGGGGGAGCAGTACTTC
CASRDRGEQYF
>.|.|12|TRBJ2-7|TRBV6-5
TGTGCCAGCATGGGGACTTTCTACGAGCAGTACTTC
CASMGTFYEQYF